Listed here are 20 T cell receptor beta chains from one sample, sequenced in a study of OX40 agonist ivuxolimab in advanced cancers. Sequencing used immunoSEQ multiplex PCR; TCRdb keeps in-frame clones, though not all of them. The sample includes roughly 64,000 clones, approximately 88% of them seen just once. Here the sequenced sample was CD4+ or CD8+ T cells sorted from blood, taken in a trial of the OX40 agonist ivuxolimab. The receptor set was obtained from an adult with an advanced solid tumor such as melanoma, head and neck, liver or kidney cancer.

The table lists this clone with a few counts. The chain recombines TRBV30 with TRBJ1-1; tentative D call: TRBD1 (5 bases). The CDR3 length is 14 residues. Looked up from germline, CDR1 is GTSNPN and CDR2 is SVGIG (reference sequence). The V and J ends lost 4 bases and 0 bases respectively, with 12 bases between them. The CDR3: CAWNRDGLNTEAFF. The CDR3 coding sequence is TGTGCCTGGAACCGGGACGGTTTGAACACTGAAGCTTTCTTT.

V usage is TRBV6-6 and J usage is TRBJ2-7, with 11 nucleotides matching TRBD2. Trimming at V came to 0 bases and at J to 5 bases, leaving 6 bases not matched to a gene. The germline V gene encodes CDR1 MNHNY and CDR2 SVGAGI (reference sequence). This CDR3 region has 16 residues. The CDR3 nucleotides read TGTGCCAGCAGTTACTCGATGACTAGCGGGAAGGACGAGCAGTACTTC. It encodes CASSYSMTSGKDEQYF.

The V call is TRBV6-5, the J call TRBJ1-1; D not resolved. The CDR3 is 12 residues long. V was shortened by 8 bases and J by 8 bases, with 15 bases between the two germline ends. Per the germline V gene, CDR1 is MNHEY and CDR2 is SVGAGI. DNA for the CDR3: TGTGCCAGCGGAACCTACCCCTTCGAAGCTTTCTTT. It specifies CASGTYPFEAFF.

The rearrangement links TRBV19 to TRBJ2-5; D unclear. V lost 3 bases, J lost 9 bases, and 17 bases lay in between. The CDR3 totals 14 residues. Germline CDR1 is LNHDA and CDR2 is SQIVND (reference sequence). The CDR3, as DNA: TGTGCCAGTAGTATTTTTGGCACGGAGTCGGCCCAGTACTTC. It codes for CASSIFGTESAQYF.

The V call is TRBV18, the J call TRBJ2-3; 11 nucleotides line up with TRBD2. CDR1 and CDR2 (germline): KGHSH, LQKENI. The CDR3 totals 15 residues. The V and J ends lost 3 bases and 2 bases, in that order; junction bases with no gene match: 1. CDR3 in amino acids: CASSPGLAATDTQYF. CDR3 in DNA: TGTGCCAGCTCACCGGGACTAGCGGCCACAGATACGCAGTATTTT.

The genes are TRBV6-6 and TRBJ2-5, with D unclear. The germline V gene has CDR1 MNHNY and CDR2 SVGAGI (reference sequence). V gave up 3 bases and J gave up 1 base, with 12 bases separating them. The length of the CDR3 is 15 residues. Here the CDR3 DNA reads TGTGCCAGCAGTTATCAGACTCCGGGCCAAGAGACCCAGTACTTC. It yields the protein CASSYQTPGQETQYF.

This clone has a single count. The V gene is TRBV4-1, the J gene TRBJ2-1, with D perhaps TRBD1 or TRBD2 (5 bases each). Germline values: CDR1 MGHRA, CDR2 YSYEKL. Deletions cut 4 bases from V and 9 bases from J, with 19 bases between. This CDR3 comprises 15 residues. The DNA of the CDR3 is TGCGCCAGCAGCCTCAGGGCGGGCGGCGGAGGTGAGCAGTTCTTC. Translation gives CASSLRAGGGGEQFF.

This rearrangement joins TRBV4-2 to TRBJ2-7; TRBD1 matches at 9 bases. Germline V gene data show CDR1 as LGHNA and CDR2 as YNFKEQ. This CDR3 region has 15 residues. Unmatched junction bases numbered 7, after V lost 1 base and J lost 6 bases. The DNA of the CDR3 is TGTGCCAGCAGCCAAGGCGACAGGGGGTACGTCGAGCAGTACTTC. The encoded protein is CASSQGDRGYVEQYF.

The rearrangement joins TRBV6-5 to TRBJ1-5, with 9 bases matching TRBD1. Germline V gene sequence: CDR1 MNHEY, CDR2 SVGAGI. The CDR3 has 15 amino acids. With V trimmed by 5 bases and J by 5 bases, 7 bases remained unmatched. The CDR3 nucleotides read TGTGCCAGCAGTACCGGGACAGGGTGGGATCAGCCCCAGCATTTT. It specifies CASSTGTGWDQPQHF.

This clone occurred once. CDR3 protein: CASSQGGTDYNEQFF. CDR3 coding DNA: TGCGCCAGCAGCCAAGGGGGGACAGACTACAATGAGCAGTTCTTC. V gene TRBV4-3 combines with J gene TRBJ2-1; 7 nucleotides align to TRBD1. Trimming took 1 base from V and 3 from J; bases not matched to a gene: 3. The CDR3 spans 15 residues. Germline values: CDR1 LGHNA, CDR2 YSLEER.

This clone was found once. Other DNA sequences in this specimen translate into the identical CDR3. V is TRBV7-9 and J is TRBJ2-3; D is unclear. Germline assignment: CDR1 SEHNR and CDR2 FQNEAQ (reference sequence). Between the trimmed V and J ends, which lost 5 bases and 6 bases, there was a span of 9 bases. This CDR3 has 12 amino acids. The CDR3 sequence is CASSVQLDTQYF. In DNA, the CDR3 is TGTGCCAGCAGCGTGCAATTGGATACGCAGTATTTT.

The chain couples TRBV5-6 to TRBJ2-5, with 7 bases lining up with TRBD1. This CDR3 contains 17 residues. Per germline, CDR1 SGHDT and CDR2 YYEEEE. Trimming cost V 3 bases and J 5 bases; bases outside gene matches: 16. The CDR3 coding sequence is TGTGCCAGCAGCTCCCCCCGGGACAGAAGGGCATGGGAGACCCAGTACTTC. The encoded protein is CASSSPRDRRAWETQYF. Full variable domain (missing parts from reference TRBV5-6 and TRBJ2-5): DAGVTQSPTHLIKTRGQQVTLRCSPKSGHDTVSWYQQALGQGPQFIFQYYEEEERQRGNFPDRFSGHQFPNYSSELNVNALLLGDSALYLCASSSPRDRRAWETQYFGPGTRLLVL.

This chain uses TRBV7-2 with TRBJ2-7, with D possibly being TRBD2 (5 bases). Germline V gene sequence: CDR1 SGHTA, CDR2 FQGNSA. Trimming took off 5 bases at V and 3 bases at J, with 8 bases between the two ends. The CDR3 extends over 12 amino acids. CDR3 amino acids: CASSPGIYEQYF. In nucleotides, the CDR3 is TGTGCCAGCAGCCCCGGGATCTACGAGCAGTACTTC.

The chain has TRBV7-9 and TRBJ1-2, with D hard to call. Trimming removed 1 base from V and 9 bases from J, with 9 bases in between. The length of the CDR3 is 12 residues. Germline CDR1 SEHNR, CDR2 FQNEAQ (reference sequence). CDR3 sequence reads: CASSLELRSYTF. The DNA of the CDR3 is TGTGCCAGCAGCTTAGAGCTTCGTAGCTACACCTTC.

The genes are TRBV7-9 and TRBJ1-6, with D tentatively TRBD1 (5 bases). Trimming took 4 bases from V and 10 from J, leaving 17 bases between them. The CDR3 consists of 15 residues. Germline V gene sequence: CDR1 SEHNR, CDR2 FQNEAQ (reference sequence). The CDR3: CASSSAGAGKSPLHF. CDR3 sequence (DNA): TGTGCCAGCAGCTCCGCCGGGGCCGGGAAGTCACCCCTCCACTTT.

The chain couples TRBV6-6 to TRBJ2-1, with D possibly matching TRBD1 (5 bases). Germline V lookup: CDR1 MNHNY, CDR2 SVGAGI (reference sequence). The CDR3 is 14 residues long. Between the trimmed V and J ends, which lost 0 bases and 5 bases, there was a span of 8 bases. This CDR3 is CASSYSTENNEQFF. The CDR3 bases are TGTGCCAGCAGTTACTCGACAGAAAACAATGAGCAGTTCTTC.

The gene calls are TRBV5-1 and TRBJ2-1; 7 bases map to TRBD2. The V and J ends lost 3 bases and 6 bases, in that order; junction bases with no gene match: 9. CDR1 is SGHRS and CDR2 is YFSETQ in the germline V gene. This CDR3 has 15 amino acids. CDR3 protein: CASSSPSGMGNEQFF. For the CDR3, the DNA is TGCGCCAGCAGCTCCCCCAGCGGGATGGGCAATGAGCAGTTCTTC.

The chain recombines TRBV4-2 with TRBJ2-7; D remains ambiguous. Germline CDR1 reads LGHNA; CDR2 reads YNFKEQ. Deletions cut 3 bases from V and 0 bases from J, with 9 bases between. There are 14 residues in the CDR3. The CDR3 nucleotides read TGTGCCAGCAGCCACATGGGCGACTCCTACGAGCAGTACTTC. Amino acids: CASSHMGDSYEQYF.

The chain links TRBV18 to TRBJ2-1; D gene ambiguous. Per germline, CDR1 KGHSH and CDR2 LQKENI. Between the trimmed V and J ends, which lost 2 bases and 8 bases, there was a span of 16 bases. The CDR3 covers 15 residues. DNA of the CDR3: TGTGCCAGCTCACCAGTGCAGGTTGCCTTTCATGAGCAGTTCTTC. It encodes CASSPVQVAFHEQFF.

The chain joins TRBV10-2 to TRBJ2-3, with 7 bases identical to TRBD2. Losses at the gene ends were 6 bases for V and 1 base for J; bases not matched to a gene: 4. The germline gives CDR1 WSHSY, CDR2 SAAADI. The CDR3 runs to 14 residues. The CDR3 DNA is TGCGCCAGCAGAGGACTAGTGGGCACAGATACGCAGTATTTT. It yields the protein CASRGLVGTDTQYF.